This T cell receptor (beta chain) was captured by sequencing in a study of blood T cell repertoires in COVID-19. Study details: In each case, the material was cDNA or gDNA derived from T cells, B-cell-depleted T cells, or PBMCs.

Measured with immunoSEQ multiplex PCR; TCRdb has only the in-frame clones, and not every one. The profile covers about 190,000 clones, with around 80% appearing a single time and roughly 14% taken by the ten largest. This CDR3 has 15 residues. With 6 bases clipped from V and 3 bases from J, the junction kept 7 bases outside the gene matches. Germline values: CDR1 MNHEY, CDR2 SVGEGT. This sequence joins TRBV6-2 or TRBV6-3 and TRBJ2-7; the match to TRBD2 covers 11 bases. The clonotype originates from a middle-aged man who had recovered from COVID-19. The sequencing sample was made of peripheral blood. The CDR3 here is CASSPIAGGSYEQYF. The CDR3 DNA follows: TGTGCCAGCAGCCCTATAGCGGGAGGGAGCTACGAGCAGTACTTC.